The clone carrying this T cell receptor (beta chain) has a handful of counts. The antigen is undetermined. Each of the patients experienced relapse following autologous stem cell transplantation, and their brentuximab vedotin exposure differed. These data belong to a study of PD-1 blockade in classical Hodgkin lymphoma. Study-wide results and limits: Significant TCR diversity gains by C4D1 occurred in CD4+ but not CD8+ cells. Newly diagnosed and completely responding patients shared comparable baseline diversity. Any patient who commenced nivolumab under 1 year after ASCT was excluded. According to reports, newly diagnosed patients had lower baseline TCR diversity than healthy donors, and relapsed/refractory patients had lower baseline TCR diversity still.

CDR1 is KGHSH, CDR2 LQKENI, per germline. Trimming took 3 bases from V and 7 from J, leaving 13 bases between them. The CDR3 loop spans 13 amino acids. Produced via immunoSEQ multiplex PCR; TCRdb's table is partial and in-frame only. Among fewer than 25,000 clones listed, roughly 80% were seen once. The chain combines TRBV18 with TRBJ2-7; the D is unclear. The material was peripheral blood mononuclear cells (PBMCs), obtained before the second cycle of nivolumab. The clonotype was recovered from a human donor with classical Hodgkin lymphoma. CDR3 DNA: TGTGCCAGCTCACCGACGACCGGGTCGGAGCAGTACTTC. Amino acids: CASSPTTGSEQYF. The variable domain in full, with the rest retrieved from reference TRBV18 and TRBJ2-7, is NAGVMQNPRHLVRRRGQEARLRCSPMKGHSHVYWYRQLPEEGLKFMVYLQKENIIDESGMPKERFSAEFPKEGPSILRIQQVVRGDSAAYFCASSPTTGSEQYFGPGTRLTVT.